This T cell receptor beta chain originates from a study of blood T cell repertoires in COVID-19. Across the whole study: Samples representing acute and convalescent COVID-19 were sourced from the United States, Italy and Spain. T cells, B-cell-depleted T cells, or PBMCs provided the cDNA or gDNA that served as material.

V lost 3 bases, J lost 5 bases, and 12 bases stayed unmatched. The CDR3 is 16 amino acids. The germline gives CDR1 MNHNS, CDR2 SASEGT. Original methodology: Quantification of nucleated cells was approximated via reference gene primer amplification. Clones were sequenced by immunoSEQ multiplex PCR, and TCRdb holds only the in-frame ones, with some missing. That table supplies the V and J calls and clone size; D and trimming were determined from the DNA. The data hold roughly 88,000 clones, with around 75% observed a single time. Material for sequencing was peripheral blood. The clonotype originates from a woman older than 75 with active or convalescent COVID-19. V gene TRBV6-1 combines with J gene TRBJ2-7, with 8 bases that match TRBD1. CDR3 sequence reads: CASSEDHGQGRNEQYF. The CDR3 DNA reads as TGTGCCAGCAGTGAGGACCACGGACAGGGTAGGAACGAGCAGTACTTC.